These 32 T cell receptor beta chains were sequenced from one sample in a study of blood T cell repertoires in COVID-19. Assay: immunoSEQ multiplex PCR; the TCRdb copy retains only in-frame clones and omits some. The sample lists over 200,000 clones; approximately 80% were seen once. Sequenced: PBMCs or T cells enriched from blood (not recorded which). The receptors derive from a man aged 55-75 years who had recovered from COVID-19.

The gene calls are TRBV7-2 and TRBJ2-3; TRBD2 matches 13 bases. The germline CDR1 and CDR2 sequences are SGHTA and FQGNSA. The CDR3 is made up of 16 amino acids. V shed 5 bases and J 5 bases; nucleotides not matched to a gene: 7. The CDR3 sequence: CASSAQTSGGRDTQYF. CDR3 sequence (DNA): TGTGCCAGCAGCGCCCAGACTAGCGGGGGGAGAGATACGCAGTATTTT.

The CDR3: CASSLDALGLYEQYF. CDR3 DNA: TGTGCCAGCAGCTTAGACGCGCTCGGACTCTACGAGCAGTACTTC. The chain is built from TRBV11-3 and TRBJ2-7; perhaps TRBD2 as D (5 bases). The CDR3 has 15 amino acids. Per germline, CDR1 SGHNT and CDR2 YENEEA. The V end was cut by 0 bases, the J end by 3 bases, with 12 bases between.

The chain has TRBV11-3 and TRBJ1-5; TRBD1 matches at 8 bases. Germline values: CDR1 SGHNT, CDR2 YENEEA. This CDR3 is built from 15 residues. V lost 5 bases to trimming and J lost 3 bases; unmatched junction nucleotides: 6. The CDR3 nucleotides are TGTGCCAGCAGCCCCGGACAGGGTCCCAATCAGCCCCAGCATTTT. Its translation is CASSPGQGPNQPQHF.

The CDR3 bases are TGTGCCAGCAGCTTAGTTCCCCTCTCCTACAATGAGCAGTTCTTC. It yields the protein CASSLVPLSYNEQFF. The chain recombines TRBV11-3 with TRBJ2-1; D not resolved. V shed 1 base and J shed 0 bases, with 7 bases lying between them. Germline lookup yields CDR1 SGHNT and CDR2 YENEEA. This CDR3 has 15 amino acids.

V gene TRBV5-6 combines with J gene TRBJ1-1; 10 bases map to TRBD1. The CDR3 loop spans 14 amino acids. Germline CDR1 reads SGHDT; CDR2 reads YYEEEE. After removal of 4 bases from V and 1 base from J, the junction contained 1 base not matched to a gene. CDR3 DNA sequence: TGTGCCAGCAGCCGGGACAGGGGGAACACTGAAGCTTTCTTT. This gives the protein CASSRDRGNTEAFF. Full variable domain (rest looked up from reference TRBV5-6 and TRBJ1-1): DAGVTQSPTHLIKTRGQQVTLRCSPKSGHDTVSWYQQALGQGPQFIFQYYEEEERQRGNFPDRFSGHQFPNYSSELNVNALLLGDSALYLCASSRDRGNTEAFFGQGTRLTVV.

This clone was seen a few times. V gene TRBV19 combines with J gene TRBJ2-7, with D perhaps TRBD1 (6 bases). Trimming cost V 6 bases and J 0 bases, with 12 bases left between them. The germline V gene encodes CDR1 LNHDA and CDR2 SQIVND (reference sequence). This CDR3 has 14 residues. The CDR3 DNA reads TGTGCCAGTAGGGGACACTTAAACTCCTACGAGCAGTACTTC. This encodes CASRGHLNSYEQYF. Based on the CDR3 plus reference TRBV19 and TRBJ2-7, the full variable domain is DGGITQSPKYLFRKEGQNVTLSCEQNLNHDAMYWYRQDPGQGLRLIYYSQIVNDFQKGDIAEGYSVSREKKESFPLTVTSAQKNPTAFYLCASRGHLNSYEQYFGPGTRLTVT.

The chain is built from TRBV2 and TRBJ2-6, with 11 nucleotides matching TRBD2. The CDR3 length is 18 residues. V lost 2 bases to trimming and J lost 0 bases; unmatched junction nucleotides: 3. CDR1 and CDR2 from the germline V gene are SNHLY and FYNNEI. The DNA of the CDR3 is TGTGCCAGCAGTGAACTAGCGGGGGGCGGCTCTGGGGCCAACGTCCTGACTTTC. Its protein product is CASSELAGGGSGANVLTF.

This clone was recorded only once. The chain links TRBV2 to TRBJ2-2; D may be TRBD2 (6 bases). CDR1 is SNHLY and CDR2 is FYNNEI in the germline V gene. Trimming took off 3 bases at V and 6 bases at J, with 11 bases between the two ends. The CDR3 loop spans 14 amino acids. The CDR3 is CASSEGAGPGELFF. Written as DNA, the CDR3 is TGTGCCAGCAGTGAGGGAGCGGGTCCCGGGGAGCTGTTTTTT.

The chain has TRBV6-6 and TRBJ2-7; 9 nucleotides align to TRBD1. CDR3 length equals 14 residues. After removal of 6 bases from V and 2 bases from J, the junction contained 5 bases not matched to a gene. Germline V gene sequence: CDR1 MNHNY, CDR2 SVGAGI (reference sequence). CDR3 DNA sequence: TGTGCCAGCAGGCCGGGACAGGGAGCCTACGAGCAGTACTTC. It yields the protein CASRPGQGAYEQYF.

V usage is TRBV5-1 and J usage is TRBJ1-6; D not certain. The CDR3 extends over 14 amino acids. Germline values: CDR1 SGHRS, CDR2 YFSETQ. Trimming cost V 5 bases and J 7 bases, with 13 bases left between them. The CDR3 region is CASRLGPGNSPLHF. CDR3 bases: TGCGCCAGCAGGCTAGGGCCGGGGAATTCACCCCTCCACTTT.

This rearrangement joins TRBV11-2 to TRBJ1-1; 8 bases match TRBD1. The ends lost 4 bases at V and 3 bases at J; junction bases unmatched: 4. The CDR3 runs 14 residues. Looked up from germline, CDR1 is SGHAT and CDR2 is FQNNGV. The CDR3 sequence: CASSSGGADTEAFF. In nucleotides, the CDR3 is TGTGCCAGCAGCTCAGGGGGCGCGGACACTGAAGCTTTCTTT. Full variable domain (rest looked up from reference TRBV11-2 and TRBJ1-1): EAGVAQSPRYKIIEKRQSVAFWCNPISGHATLYWYQQILGQGPKLLIQFQNNGVVDDSQLPKDRFSAERLKGVDSTLKIQPAKLEDSAVYLCASSSGGADTEAFFGQGTRLTVV.

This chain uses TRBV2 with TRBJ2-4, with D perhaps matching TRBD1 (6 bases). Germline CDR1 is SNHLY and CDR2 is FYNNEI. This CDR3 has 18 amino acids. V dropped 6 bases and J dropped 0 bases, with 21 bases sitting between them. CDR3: CASRSLGGEKLAKNIQYF. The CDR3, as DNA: TGTGCCAGCAGGAGCCTAGGGGGTGAAAAACTAGCCAAAAACATTCAGTACTTC.

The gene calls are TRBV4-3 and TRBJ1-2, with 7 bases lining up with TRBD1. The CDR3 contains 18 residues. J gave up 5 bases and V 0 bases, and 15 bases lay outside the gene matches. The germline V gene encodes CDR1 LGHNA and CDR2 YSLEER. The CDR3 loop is CASSQDLARGEFKYGYTF. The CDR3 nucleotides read TGCGCCAGCAGCCAAGATTTGGCCAGGGGGGAGTTTAAGTATGGCTACACCTTC.

CDR3 DNA sequence: TGTGCCAGCAGCGTAGGGACAGGGATTTACGAGCAGTACTTC. It translates to CASSVGTGIYEQYF. The chain recombines TRBV9 with TRBJ2-7; TRBD1 matches 8 bases. The CDR3 extends over 14 amino acids. Germline trimming cut 0 bases from V and 4 bases from J; bases unmatched to any gene: 3. CDR1 SGDLS and CDR2 YYNGEE come from the germline V gene.

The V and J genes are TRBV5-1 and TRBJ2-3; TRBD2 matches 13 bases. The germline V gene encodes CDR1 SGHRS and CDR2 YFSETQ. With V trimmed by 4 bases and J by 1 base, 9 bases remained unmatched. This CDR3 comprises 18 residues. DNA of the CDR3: TGCGCCAGCAGCCCCGCCGGACTAGCGGGGGCCCGCACAGATACGCAGTATTTT. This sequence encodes CASSPAGLAGARTDTQYF.

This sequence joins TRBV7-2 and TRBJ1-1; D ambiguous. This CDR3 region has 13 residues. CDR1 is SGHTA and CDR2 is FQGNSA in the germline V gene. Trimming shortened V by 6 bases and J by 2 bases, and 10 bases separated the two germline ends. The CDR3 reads CASRNRRNTEAFF. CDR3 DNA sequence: TGTGCCAGCAGGAATCGGAGAAACACTGAAGCTTTCTTT.

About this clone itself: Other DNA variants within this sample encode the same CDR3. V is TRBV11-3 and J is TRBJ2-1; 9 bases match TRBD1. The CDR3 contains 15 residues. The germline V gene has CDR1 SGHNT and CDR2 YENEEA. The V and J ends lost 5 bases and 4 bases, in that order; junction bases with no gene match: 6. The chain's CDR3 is CASSLDRGSYNEQFF. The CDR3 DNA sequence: TGTGCCAGCAGCCTCGACAGGGGGAGTTACAATGAGCAGTTCTTC.

CDR3 DNA sequence: TGCGCCAGCAGCTCTCCGGGAAGCGCGAACACCGGGGAGCTGTTTTTT. As protein: CASSSPGSANTGELFF. The V call is TRBV5-1, the J call TRBJ2-2; D possibly corresponds to TRBD2 (5 bases). The V end was cut by 3 bases, the J end by 0 bases, with 12 bases between. Germline values: CDR1 SGHRS, CDR2 YFSETQ. CDR3 length: 16 residues.

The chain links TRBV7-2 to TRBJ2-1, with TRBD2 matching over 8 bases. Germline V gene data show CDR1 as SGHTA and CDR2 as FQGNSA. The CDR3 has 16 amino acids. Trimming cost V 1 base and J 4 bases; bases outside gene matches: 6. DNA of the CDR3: TGTGCCAGCAGCTTAGGAATAGCGGGGCGGTACAATGAGCAGTTCTTC. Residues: CASSLGIAGRYNEQFF.

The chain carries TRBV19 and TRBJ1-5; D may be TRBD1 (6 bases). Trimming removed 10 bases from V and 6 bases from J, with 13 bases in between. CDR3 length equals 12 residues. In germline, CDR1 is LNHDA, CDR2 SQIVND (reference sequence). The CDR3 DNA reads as TGTGCCACGCGCAGGGGTGGTCAGCCCCAGCATTTT. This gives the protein CATRRGGQPQHF.

The CDR3 nucleotides read TGTGCCAGCAGCTTCGGGAACCTCGGGGGGTATGAAAAACTGTTTTTT. It encodes CASSFGNLGGYEKLFF. V gene TRBV5-6 combines with J gene TRBJ1-4, with a possible D match to TRBD1 (5 bases). The germline V and J ends were trimmed by 2 bases and 6 bases, with 17 bases remaining between them. The CDR3 sequence is 16 residues long. CDR1 SGHDT and CDR2 YYEEEE come from the germline V gene.

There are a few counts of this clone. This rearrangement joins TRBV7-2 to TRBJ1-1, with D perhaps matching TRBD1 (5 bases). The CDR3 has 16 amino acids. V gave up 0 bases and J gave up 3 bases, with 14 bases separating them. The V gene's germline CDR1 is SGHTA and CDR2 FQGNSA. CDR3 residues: CASSLAGGWDDTEAFF. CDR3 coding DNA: TGTGCCAGCAGCTTAGCCGGAGGGTGGGACGACACTGAAGCTTTCTTT.

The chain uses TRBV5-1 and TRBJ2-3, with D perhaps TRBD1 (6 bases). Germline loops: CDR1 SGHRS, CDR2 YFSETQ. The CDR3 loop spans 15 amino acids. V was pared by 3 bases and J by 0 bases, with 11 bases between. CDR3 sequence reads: CASSWTDSSTDTQYF. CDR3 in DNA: TGCGCCAGCAGCTGGACGGACAGCAGCACAGATACGCAGTATTTT.

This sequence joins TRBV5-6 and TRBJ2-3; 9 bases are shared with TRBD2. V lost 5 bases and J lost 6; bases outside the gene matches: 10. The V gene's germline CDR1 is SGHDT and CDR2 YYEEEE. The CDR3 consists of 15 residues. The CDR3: CASRLTSGKWDTQYF. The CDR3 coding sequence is TGTGCCAGCAGACTGACTAGCGGAAAATGGGATACGCAGTATTTT.

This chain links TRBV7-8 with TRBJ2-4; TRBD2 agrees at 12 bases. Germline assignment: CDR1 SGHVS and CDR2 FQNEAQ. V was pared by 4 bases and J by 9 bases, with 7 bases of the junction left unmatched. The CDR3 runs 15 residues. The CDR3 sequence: CASSSGLAGLGIQYF. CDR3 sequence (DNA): TGTGCCAGCAGCTCGGGACTAGCGGGTTTAGGCATTCAGTACTTC.

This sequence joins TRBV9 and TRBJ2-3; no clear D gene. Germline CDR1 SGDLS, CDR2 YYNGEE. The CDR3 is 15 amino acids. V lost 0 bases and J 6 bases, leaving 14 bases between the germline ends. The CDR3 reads CASSVAQPHQDTQYF. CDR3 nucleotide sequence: TGTGCCAGCAGCGTAGCTCAACCGCACCAGGATACGCAGTATTTT.

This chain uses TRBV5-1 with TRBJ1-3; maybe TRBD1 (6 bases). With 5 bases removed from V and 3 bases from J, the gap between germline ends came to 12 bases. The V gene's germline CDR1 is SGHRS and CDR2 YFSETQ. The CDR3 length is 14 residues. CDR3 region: CASRDSFGGNTIYF. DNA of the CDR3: TGCGCCAGCAGGGACAGTTTCGGTGGAAACACCATATATTTT.

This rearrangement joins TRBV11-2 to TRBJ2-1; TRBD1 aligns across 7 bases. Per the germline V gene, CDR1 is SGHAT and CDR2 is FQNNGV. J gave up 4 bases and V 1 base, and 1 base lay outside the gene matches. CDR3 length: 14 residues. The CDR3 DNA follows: TGTGCCAGCAGCTTAGCGGGACAGTACAATGAGCAGTTCTTC. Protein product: CASSLAGQYNEQFF.

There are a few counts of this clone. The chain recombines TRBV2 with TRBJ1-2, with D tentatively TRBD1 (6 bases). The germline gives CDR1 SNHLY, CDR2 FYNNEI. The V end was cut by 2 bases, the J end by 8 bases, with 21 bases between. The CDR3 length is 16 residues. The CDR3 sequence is CASSERGTGWFGGYTF. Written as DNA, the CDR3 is TGTGCCAGCAGTGAAAGGGGTACAGGGTGGTTCGGGGGCTACACCTTC.

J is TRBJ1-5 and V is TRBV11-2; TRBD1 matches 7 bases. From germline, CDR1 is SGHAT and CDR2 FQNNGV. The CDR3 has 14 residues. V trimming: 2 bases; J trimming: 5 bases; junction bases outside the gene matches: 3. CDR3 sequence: CASSLRQGDQPQHF. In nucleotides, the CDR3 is TGTGCCAGCAGCTTACGGCAGGGGGATCAGCCCCAGCATTTT. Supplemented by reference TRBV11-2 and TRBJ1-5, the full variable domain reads EAGVAQSPRYKIIEKRQSVAFWCNPISGHATLYWYQQILGQGPKLLIQFQNNGVVDDSQLPKDRFSAERLKGVDSTLKIQPAKLEDSAVYLCASSLRQGDQPQHFGDGTRLSIL.

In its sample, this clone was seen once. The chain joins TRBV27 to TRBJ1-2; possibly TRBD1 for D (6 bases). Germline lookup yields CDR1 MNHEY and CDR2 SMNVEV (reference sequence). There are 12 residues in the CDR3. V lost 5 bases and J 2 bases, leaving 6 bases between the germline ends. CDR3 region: CASSTGNYGYTF. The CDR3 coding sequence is TGTGCCAGCAGTACAGGGAACTATGGCTACACCTTC.

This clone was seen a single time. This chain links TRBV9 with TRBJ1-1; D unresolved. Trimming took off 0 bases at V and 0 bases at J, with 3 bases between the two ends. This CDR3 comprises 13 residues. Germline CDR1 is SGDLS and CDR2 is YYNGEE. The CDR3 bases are TGTGCCAGCAGCGTAGCGTTGAACACTGAAGCTTTCTTT. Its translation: CASSVALNTEAFF.